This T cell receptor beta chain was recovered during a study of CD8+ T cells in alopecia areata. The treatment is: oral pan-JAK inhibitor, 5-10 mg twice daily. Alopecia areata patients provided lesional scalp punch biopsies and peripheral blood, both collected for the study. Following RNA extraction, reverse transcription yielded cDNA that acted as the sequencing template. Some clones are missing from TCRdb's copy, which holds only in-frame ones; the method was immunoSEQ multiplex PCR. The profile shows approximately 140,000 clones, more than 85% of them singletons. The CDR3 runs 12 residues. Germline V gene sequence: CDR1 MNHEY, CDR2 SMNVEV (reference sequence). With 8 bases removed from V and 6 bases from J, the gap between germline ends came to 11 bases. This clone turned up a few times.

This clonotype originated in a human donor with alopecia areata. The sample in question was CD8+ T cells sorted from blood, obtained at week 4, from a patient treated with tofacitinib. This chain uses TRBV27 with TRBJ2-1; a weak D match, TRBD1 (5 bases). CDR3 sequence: CASGRVGNEQFF. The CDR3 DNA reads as TGTGCCAGCGGCAGGGTCGGCAATGAGCAGTTCTTC.